The rows below give T cell receptor beta chains drawn from one sample of a study of chemoradiotherapy in HPV16-positive cancers. The method was immunoSEQ multiplex PCR; TCRdb's version includes in-frame clones alone and lacks a portion of them. The table records roughly 32,000 clones, roughly nine tenths of them present only once. The starting material was blood, obtained from a patient who underwent chemoradiotherapy. The receptors stem from a human donor with HPV-associated anogenital cancer. Each CDR3 is given with its conserved first and last residue. The D gene is left open where the match is weak. The size field is filled for only some rows; it gives once, few, many or a size class.

clone size,D gene,J gene,V gene,CDR3 protein,CDR3 DNA
few,TRBD1,TRBJ1-2,TRBV7-9,CASSLGGQGDTGYTF,TGTGCCAGCAGCTTAGGTGGCCAGGGGGATACCGGCTACACCTTC
NA,TRBD2,TRBJ2-7,TRBV7-8,CASSSPDSGGYEQYF,TGTGCCAGCAGCTCCCCGGATAGCGGGGGCTACGAGCAGTACTTC
NA,TRBD1,TRBJ2-7,TRBV19,CASSLSGTGGDEQYF,TGTGCCAGTAGTTTATCCGGGACAGGGGGCGACGAGCAGTACTTC
NA,NA,TRBJ1-3,TRBV13,CASSLGQAGNTIYF,TGTGCCAGCAGCTTAGGGCAGGCTGGAAACACCATATATTTT
NA,NA,TRBJ2-2,TRBV4-1,CASSQSTKHSTPGTGELFF,TGCGCCAGCAGCCAATCGACCAAACACAGTACACCGGGCACCGGGGAGCTGTTTTTT
NA,TRBD2,TRBJ2-1,TRBV6-4,CASSELAGGLRFF,TGTGCCAGCAGTGAACTAGCGGGAGGCCTGAGGTTCTTC
NA,TRBD1,TRBJ1-1,TRBV6-1,CASKDRVDTEAFF,TGTGCCAGCAAGGACAGGGTGGACACTGAAGCTTTCTTT
NA,NA,TRBJ2-1,TRBV6-6,CASSYSGEEQFF,TGTGCCAGCAGTTACTCTGGGGAGGAGCAGTTCTTC
NA,NA,TRBJ1-2,TRBV6-5,CASSEHPLDNYGYTF,TGTGCCAGCAGCGAACACCCCCTGGATAACTATGGCTACACCTTC
NA,TRBD2,TRBJ2-1,TRBV5-1,CASSLEPSGSSYNEQFF,TGCGCCAGCAGCTTGGAGCCAAGCGGGAGCTCCTACAATGAGCAGTTCTTC
NA,TRBD1,TRBJ1-3,TRBV27,CASSRGGQGGNTIYF,TGTGCCAGCAGCAGGGGGGGGCAAGGCGGAAACACCATATATTTT
NA,NA,TRBJ1-4,TRBV30,CAWSKDLGEKLFF,TGTGCCTGGAGCAAGGACCTAGGTGAAAAACTGTTTTTT
NA,NA,TRBJ1-6,TRBV10-2,CASSDLGAGSPLHF,TGCGCCAGCAGTGATTTGGGGGCGGGTTCACCCCTCCACTTT
NA,NA,TRBJ2-1,TRBV18,CASSPPSRNEQFF,TGTGCCAGCTCACCACCGTCCCGGAATGAGCAGTTCTTC
NA,NA,TRBJ1-2,TRBV30,CAWSVDNYGYTF,TGTGCCTGGAGTGTGGACAACTATGGCTACACCTTC
few,NA,TRBJ2-6,TRBV4-2,CASSQEASSGANVLTF,TGTGCCAGCAGCCAAGAAGCCAGCTCTGGGGCCAACGTCCTGACTTTC
few,NA,TRBJ2-5,TRBV11-2,CASSLGVQLQETQYF,TGTGCCAGCAGCCTCGGGGTACAGCTCCAAGAGACCCAGTACTTC
NA,NA,TRBJ2-3,TRBV9,CASSVALASTDTQYF,TGTGCCAGCAGCGTAGCACTAGCCAGCACAGATACGCAGTATTTT
NA,NA,TRBJ1-1,TRBV10-3,CAISVVGGNGVAEAFF,TGTGCCATCAGTGTGGTGGGCGGGAATGGAGTCGCTGAAGCTTTCTTT
once,TRBD2,TRBJ2-5,TRBV7-2,CASSSGLAGLETQYF,TGTGCCAGCAGCTCGGGACTAGCGGGACTCGAGACCCAGTACTTC
NA,TRBD2,TRBJ2-3,TRBV9,CASSSPGAGATDTQYF,TGTGCCAGCAGCTCTCCGGGAGCGGGGGCCACAGATACGCAGTATTTT
NA,NA,TRBJ1-4,TRBV2,CASSRYEGGNEKLFF,TGTGCCAGCAGTCGGTATGAGGGGGGCAATGAAAAACTGTTTTTT
NA,NA,TRBJ2-7,TRBV21-1,CASTPSCEQYF,TGTGCCAGCACCCCGAGCTGCGAGCAGTACTTC
few,NA,TRBJ1-1,TRBV29-1,CSVESNLGTEAFF,TGCAGCGTTGAATCTAACTTGGGCACTGAAGCTTTCTTT
few,TRBD1,TRBJ1-5,TRBV5-5,CASSWMEGANQPQHF,TGTGCCAGCAGCTGGATGGAGGGGGCCAATCAGCCCCAGCATTTT
once,NA,TRBJ1-3,TRBV7-8,CASSLATGTTGNTIYF,TGTGCCAGCAGCTTAGCGACAGGAACCACTGGAAACACCATATATTTT
NA,NA,TRBJ2-5,TRBV5-1,CASSLAAVEETQYF,TGCGCCAGCAGCTTGGCCGCAGTGGAAGAGACCCAGTACTTC
NA,NA,TRBJ1-2,TRBV29-1,CSVELGGGYYTF,TGCAGCGTAGAACTCGGGGGGGGCTACTACACCTTC
few,NA,TRBJ2-3,TRBV6-5,CASRGGGSSTDTQYF,TGTGCCAGCAGGGGGGGAGGCTCTAGCACAGATACGCAGTATTTT
NA,NA,TRBJ1-6,TRBV5-1,CASSFGEDSPLHF,TGCGCCAGCAGCTTCGGGGAGGATTCACCCCTCCACTTT
NA,NA,TRBJ2-4,TRBV5-4,CASSLYAGVSKNIQYF,TGTGCCAGCAGCTTGTACGCAGGGGTATCCAAAAACATTCAGTACTTC
NA,TRBD2,TRBJ2-7,TRBV13,CASSVSGRPGEQYF,TGTGCCAGCAGCGTTAGCGGGAGACCGGGCGAGCAGTACTTC
NA,NA,TRBJ2-6,TRBV27,CASSLEVAGANVLTF,TGTGCCAGCAGTTTAGAGGTAGCAGGGGCCAACGTCCTGACTTTC
NA,NA,TRBJ2-5,TRBV5-1,CASSLTGEETQYF,TGCGCCAGCAGCTTGACGGGAGAAGAGACCCAGTACTTC
few,TRBD2,TRBJ2-2,TRBV4-1,CASSPTRREGRELFF,TGCGCCAGCAGCCCGACAAGACGGGAGGGCCGGGAGCTGTTTTTT
NA,TRBD1,TRBJ2-1,TRBV6-5,CASGKGTGWDNEQFF,TGTGCCAGCGGGAAAGGGACAGGGTGGGACAATGAGCAGTTCTTC
NA,NA,TRBJ1-1,TRBV7-9,CASSLVLGTDTEAFF,TGTGCCAGCAGCTTAGTTTTAGGCACAGACACTGAAGCTTTCTTT
NA,NA,TRBJ2-2,TRBV11-2,CASSLEGGRAGELFF,TGTGCCAGCAGCCTCGAGGGGGGTAGAGCCGGGGAGCTGTTTTTT
NA,TRBD2,TRBJ2-1,TRBV16,CASSVDWGGSPNEQFF,TGTGCCAGCAGCGTCGACTGGGGCGGGAGTCCAAATGAGCAGTTCTTC
NA,TRBD2,TRBJ2-1,TRBV27,CASSGLAGGANEQFF,TGTGCCAGCAGCGGACTAGCGGGAGGAGCCAATGAGCAGTTCTTC
NA,NA,TRBJ1-4,TRBV5-6,CASSPVGVNEKLFF,TGTGCCAGCAGCCCTGTGGGGGTTAATGAAAAACTGTTTTTT
NA,NA,TRBJ1-1,TRBV19,CASSLIGGLNTEAFF,TGTGCCAGTAGTCTGATAGGGGGTTTGAACACTGAAGCTTTCTTT
few,NA,TRBJ2-5,TRBV6-1,CAIRREVETQYF,TGTGCCATCCGAAGGGAGGTGGAGACCCAGTACTTC
NA,NA,TRBJ2-7,TRBV5-4,CASSPGLTSTYEQYF,TGTGCCAGCAGCCCCGGACTAACGTCTACCTACGAGCAGTACTTC
NA,NA,TRBJ2-1,TRBV7-9,CASRGGPVYNEQFF,TGTGCCAGCAGGGGGGGCCCGGTCTACAATGAGCAGTTCTTC
NA,NA,TRBJ1-3,TRBV9,CASSPTPRTMGNTIYF,TGTGCCAGCAGCCCTACTCCAAGGACAATGGGAAACACCATATATTTT
NA,TRBD1,TRBJ1-2,TRBV5-5,CASSQRKGQTRGYGYTF,TGTGCCAGCAGCCAGAGAAAGGGACAGACGAGGGGGTATGGCTACACCTTC
NA,NA,TRBJ2-5,TRBV30,CAWSVQMQETQYF,TGTGCCTGGAGTGTACAGATGCAAGAGACCCAGTACTTC